The 21 T cell receptor beta chains given below trace back to one sample, sequenced in a study of cytomegalovirus exposure and HLA in healthy donors. Primers: 60 Vbeta forward and 13 Jbeta reverse. Sequencing used immunoSEQ multiplex PCR; TCRdb keeps in-frame clones, though not all of them. Seen here are 150,000 to 200,000 clones, about 85% observed once, and the top ten hold 1.3% to 1.5%. Material for sequencing was PBMCs. The receptors come from a girl aged 10 to 17 in good health and CMV-seropositive.

The genes are TRBV18 and TRBJ2-5, with 13 bases identical to TRBD2. This CDR3 spans 15 amino acids. Per germline, CDR1 KGHSH and CDR2 LQKENI. The V and J ends lost 4 bases and 5 bases, in that order; junction bases with no gene match: 4. The CDR3 reads CASSRTSGSLETQYF. The CDR3 DNA is TGTGCCAGCTCACGGACTAGCGGGAGTTTGGAGACCCAGTACTTC.

The chain combines TRBV27 with TRBJ2-3; 9 positions match TRBD2. Germline V gene lookup returns CDR1 MNHEY and CDR2 SMNVEV (reference sequence). V shed 4 bases and J 3 bases; nucleotides not matched to a gene: 8. This CDR3 has 16 amino acids. This CDR3 is CASSSKLAGVTDTQYF. Written as DNA, the CDR3 is TGTGCCAGCAGTTCCAAACTAGCGGGTGTGACAGATACGCAGTATTTT.

The rearrangement joins TRBV9 to TRBJ2-5, with TRBD2 identical over 11 bases. V shed 3 bases, J shed 3 bases, and the junction held 1 base outside the gene matches. This CDR3 has 14 amino acids. CDR1 is SGDLS, CDR2 YYNGEE, per germline. CDR3 nucleotide sequence: TGTGCCAGCAGCGCGGGACTAGCGGAAGAGACCCAGTACTTC. Its translation: CASSAGLAEETQYF.

This clone showed up just a few times. This rearrangement joins TRBV23-1 to TRBJ2-1; 8 positions match TRBD1. TRBV23-1 is classed as an ORF, of uncertain function. V shed 2 bases and J 0 bases; nucleotides not matched to a gene: 12. CDR3 length: 19 residues. The CDR3: CASSQDRGQPSISYNEQFF. For the CDR3, the DNA is TGCGCCAGCAGTCAAGACAGGGGCCAACCTTCCATCTCCTACAATGAGCAGTTCTTC.

CDR3 nucleotide sequence: TGTGCCAGTAGTATTAGCGGGAGGGGGACCGGGGAGCTGTTTTTT. Protein product: CASSISGRGTGELFF. The gene calls are TRBV19 and TRBJ2-2; 11 nucleotides align to TRBD2. Germline V gene sequence: CDR1 LNHDA, CDR2 SQIVND (reference sequence). This CDR3 contains 15 residues. The V gene end was trimmed by 3 bases and the J gene end by 5 bases; junction bases not matched to a gene: 2.

J is TRBJ2-2 and V is TRBV6-6; 9 bases agree with TRBD1. Germline loops: CDR1 MNHNY, CDR2 SVGAGI (reference sequence). The CDR3 contains 14 residues. Trimming cost V 7 bases and J 5 bases; bases outside gene matches: 5. For the CDR3, the DNA is TGTGCCAGCAAATTTGGACAGGGGACCGGGGAGCTGTTTTTT. Translating it yields CASKFGQGTGELFF.

J is TRBJ1-2 and V is TRBV5-1; D may be TRBD1 (5 bases). The V and J ends lost 2 bases and 5 bases respectively, with 10 bases between them. Germline CDR1 and CDR2: SGHRS and YFSETQ. This CDR3 has 13 residues. The CDR3 loop reads CASSFGQAYGYTF. CDR3 nucleotide sequence: TGCGCCAGCAGCTTCGGACAAGCATATGGCTACACCTTC.

The rearrangement links TRBV28 to TRBJ2-2, with 13 bases aligning to TRBD2. This CDR3 comprises 19 residues. J was trimmed by 3 bases and V by 3 bases; bases with no gene match: 10. The V gene's germline CDR1 is MDHEN and CDR2 SYDVKM. The CDR3 protein is CASSFAPLAGGPDTGELFF. In DNA form, the CDR3 reads TGTGCCAGCAGTTTTGCCCCACTAGCGGGAGGGCCGGACACCGGGGAGCTGTTTTTT. The variable domain in full, with the rest retrieved from reference TRBV28 and TRBJ2-2, is DVKVTQSSRYLVKRTGEKVFLECVQDMDHENMFWYRQDPGLGLRLIYFSYDVKMKEKGDIPEGYSVSREKKERFSLILESASTNQTSMYLCASSFAPLAGGPDTGELFFGEGSRLTVL.

The V gene is TRBV18, the J gene TRBJ1-5, with TRBD1 matching over 8 bases. Germline V lookup: CDR1 KGHSH, CDR2 LQKENI. The length of the CDR3 is 14 residues. J was trimmed by 6 bases and V by 3 bases; bases with no gene match: 4. CDR3 DNA: TGTGCCAGCTCACCCCAGGGGGCTCGTCAGCCCCAGCATTTT. Protein product: CASSPQGARQPQHF.

The rearrangement links TRBV30 to TRBJ2-2; a weak D match, TRBD1 (6 bases). The V gene's germline CDR1 is GTSNPN and CDR2 SVGIG (reference sequence). Trimming took 3 bases from V and 1 from J, leaving 6 bases between them. There are 13 residues in the CDR3. CDR3 sequence reads: CAWRGQNTGELFF. CDR3 nucleotides: TGTGCCTGGAGGGGACAGAACACCGGGGAGCTGTTTTTT.

The chain is built from TRBV7-2 and TRBJ2-7; 8 nucleotides match TRBD2. The J segment lost 5 bases and the V segment lost 1 base, leaving 10 bases of the junction unmatched. This CDR3 has 16 residues. Germline V CDR1 and CDR2: SGHTA, FQGNSA. The CDR3 here is CASSLGGGRRGDEQYF. DNA for the CDR3: TGTGCCAGCAGCTTAGGAGGCGGGAGGAGAGGAGACGAGCAGTACTTC.

The rearrangement uses TRBV5-1 and TRBJ1-3; D is perhaps TRBD1 (5 bases). The germline gives CDR1 SGHRS, CDR2 YFSETQ. The CDR3 runs 17 residues. V dropped 3 bases and J dropped 5 bases, with 21 bases sitting between them. In DNA, the CDR3 is TGCGCCAGCAGCTCCACAGGAAACACTCACCGGAGAAACACCATATATTTT. Its translation: CASSSTGNTHRRNTIYF.

This rearrangement joins TRBV19 to TRBJ2-7; 9 bases match TRBD1. The CDR3 is 14 residues long. Per germline, CDR1 LNHDA and CDR2 SQIVND (reference sequence). V trimming: 2 bases; J trimming: 6 bases; junction bases outside the gene matches: 5. The chain's CDR3 is CASSIRGQGSEQYF. As DNA, the CDR3 is TGTGCCAGTAGTATACGAGGACAGGGGAGCGAGCAGTACTTC.

V and J are TRBV7-6 and TRBJ2-7, with 7 bases fitting TRBD2. Germline V gives CDR1 SGHVS, CDR2 FNYEAQ. V lost 5 bases, J lost 3 bases, and 4 bases stayed unmatched. The CDR3 totals 13 residues. CDR3 sequence: CASSSGTFYEQYF. In nucleotides, the CDR3 is TGTGCCAGCAGCAGCGGGACTTTCTACGAGCAGTACTTC.

CDR3 loop: CAWSVGLFGAMNTEAFF. CDR3 DNA sequence: TGTGCCTGGAGTGTAGGTTTGTTTGGGGCCATGAACACTGAAGCTTTCTTT. The chain is built from TRBV30 and TRBJ1-1, with a tentative D call TRBD1 (5 bases). The germline V gene encodes CDR1 GTSNPN and CDR2 SVGIG (reference sequence). The ends were cut back, 0 bases at V and 0 bases at J, with 17 bases in the middle. The CDR3 covers 17 residues.

J is TRBJ2-1 and V is TRBV4-2; D is possibly TRBD1 (6 bases). Trimming shortened V by 5 bases and J by 0 bases, and 14 bases separated the two germline ends. Germline V gene data show CDR1 as LGHNA and CDR2 as YNFKEQ. This CDR3 is built from 16 residues. CDR3 DNA: TGTGCCAGCAGCTCCCCTGGGACAAACTCCTACAATGAGCAGTTCTTC. It yields the protein CASSSPGTNSYNEQFF.

The gene calls are TRBV30 and TRBJ2-7, with 7 positions matching TRBD2. The CDR3 loop spans 12 amino acids. Germline CDR1 GTSNPN, CDR2 SVGIG (reference sequence). V gave up 2 bases and J gave up 5 bases; unmatched junction bases: 3. CDR3 sequence (DNA): TGTGCCTGGAGTCCCACTAGCGACGAGCAGTACTTC. Protein sequence: CAWSPTSDEQYF.

This chain links TRBV10-3 with TRBJ2-7; D is unclear. This CDR3 region has 11 residues. CDR1 and CDR2 from the germline V gene are ENHRY and SYGVKD. The V end was cut by 8 bases, the J end by 4 bases, with 9 bases between. CDR3 nucleotide sequence: TGTGCCATCTATAGTACGTACGAGCAGTACTTC. Amino acid sequence: CAIYSTYEQYF.

The chain joins TRBV7-2 to TRBJ1-1; no firm D call. The CDR3 has 15 residues. V lost 1 base, J lost 2 bases, and 11 bases lay in between. Germline V CDR1 and CDR2: SGHTA, FQGNSA. The CDR3 reads CASSLVGGLNTEAFF. As DNA, the CDR3 is TGTGCCAGCAGCTTAGTGGGAGGGCTAAACACTGAAGCTTTCTTT.

The chain employs TRBV13 and TRBJ2-7; 11 nucleotides match TRBD2. The CDR3 covers 15 residues. Germline lookup yields CDR1 PRHDT and CDR2 FYEKMQ (reference sequence). The V gene end was trimmed by 7 bases and the J gene end by 1 base; junction bases not matched to a gene: 6. Here the CDR3 reads CASTPGTSGSYEQYF. The CDR3 nucleotides read TGTGCCAGCACCCCCGGGACTAGCGGTTCCTACGAGCAGTACTTC.

The chain recombines TRBV10-3 with TRBJ2-7, with D perhaps TRBD1 (5 bases). V lost 4 bases, J lost 3 bases, and 19 bases lay in between. In germline, CDR1 is ENHRY, CDR2 SYGVKD. The CDR3 contains 16 residues. The CDR3 region has the DNA TGTGCCATCAGTGGCGCAGGGATTCGTCCGATCTACGAGCAGTACTTC. Its translation: CAISGAGIRPIYEQYF.